This T cell receptor beta chain derives from a study of spatial heterogeneity in lung cancer. For the study at large: Sequenced follow-up PBMC samples came a median of about 23 months after resection, where available. A consistent excess of beta-chain over alpha-chain sequences was detected.

A few counts support this clonotype. The time point is: blood at routine non-recurrence follow-up after resection. Whole RNA, isolated from tumor, nontumor lung or frozen PBMC, was sequenced without prior sorting. Trimming took 2 bases from V and 8 from J, leaving 13 bases between them. Per germline, CDR1 MNHNS and CDR2 SASEGT. The CDR3 sequence is 15 residues long. TCRdb fed the 5' RACE reads into MiXCR, producing one record per CDR3 protein. The table has under 150,000 distinct CDR3 sequences, about a tenth seen once. This sequence originates from a female donor with early-stage non-small cell lung cancer. The sample was PBMCs, taken at follow-up. The chain carries TRBV6-1 and TRBJ1-6, with D possibly TRBD1 on 5 matching bases. The CDR3, as DNA: TGTGCCAGCAGTGAAAAGGGGCACGGAGATTCACCCCTCCACTTT. Its protein is CASSEKGHGDSPLHF.